The clone carrying this TCR beta chain is a singleton in its sample. What it recognizes is unknown. The data stem from a study of blood T cells in healthy people across ages. Findings and caveats of the study: Both higher diversity and more naive CD4+ cells marked long-lived donors when set against aged donors.

The germline V gene has CDR1 MNHEY and CDR2 SVGAGI. This CDR3 spans 14 amino acids. V dropped 0 bases and J dropped 7 bases, with 10 bases sitting between them. Using a J-beta primer mix together with a sample-barcoded 5' primer, a second PCR was run for roughly 7 to 11 cycles. One entry per CDR3 protein results from TCRdb running MiXCR on the 5' RACE reads. The table shows about 570,000 distinct CDR3 sequences, with approximately 25% occurring only once. This TCR came from a woman aged 70-85 years in good health. The chain recombines TRBV6-5 with TRBJ2-4, with D maybe TRBD2 (6 bases). Sequenced sample: blood. The CDR3 protein is CASSYSGGANIQYF. In DNA form, the CDR3 reads TGTGCCAGCAGTTACTCTGGCGGGGCGAACATTCAGTACTTC.